The T cell receptor (beta chain) described here comes from a study of human thymus T cells. Overall study findings and caveats: Seemingly biased V and J gene usage marked thymic and blood repertoires. In unrelated individuals, thymic repertoires overlapped highly, according to related research.

The assay was immunoSEQ multiplex PCR, and TCRdb's table has in-frame clones only and misses some. The sample records roughly 130,000 clones, around 96% being singletons. For this clone: Its matching antigen is unknown.

Trimming removed 8 bases from V and 2 bases from J, with 16 bases in between. The CDR3 totals 15 residues. Germline CDR1 MNHNS, CDR2 SASEGT. Thymus was obtained from resections taken during corrective heart surgery. J is TRBJ1-5 and V is TRBV6-1; a possible D gene is TRBD1 (5 bases). The origin of this receptor is a boy under two years old with a congenital heart defect but otherwise immunologically healthy. The sample consisted of thymus tissue. The CDR3 reads CASGRGREGNQPQHF. The DNA for the CDR3 is TGTGCCAGCGGGAGAGGCAGGGAGGGCAATCAGCCCCAGCATTTT.